This entry is about one T cell receptor beta chain. As yet, its antigen is unknown. The PCR used 60 Vbeta and 13 Jbeta primers. Profiling relied on immunoSEQ multiplex PCR, and the TCRdb table lists in-frame clones only, not all of them. This repertoire includes 65,000 to 95,000 clones. This CDR3 is 15 amino acids long. This record belongs to a study of cytomegalovirus exposure and HLA in healthy donors. Study-wide findings and caveats: Common viral pathogens seemed, in a later analysis, to connect with several of the most significant clusters. One variant, a missense change in DCLRE1C, was linked in a later analysis to TCR beta V- and J-gene trimming.

Each of the donors was a healthy bone marrow donor. This sequence was found in a woman aged 60 to 75 in good health and CMV-seronegative. The chain is built from TRBV21-1 and TRBJ2-7; the table's D gene call, TRBD2, was not cross checked with the DNA. TRBV21-1 is labeled a pseudogene. What was sequenced was PBMCs. In DNA, the CDR3 is TGTGCCAGCAGCAAAGTCTCTAGCGTCTCCTACGAGCAGTACTTC. It is translated as CASSKVSSVSYEQYF.